Sequencing of this T cell receptor beta chain was carried out in a study of vaccination effects on CD4 cells after COVID-19. Points on this clone: The antigen is undetermined.

CD4+ T cells were isolated after 10 days of culture. SARS-CoV-2 infection was confirmed by PCR in the person between March and December 2020. A half-medium replacement with IL-2 medium was carried out on days 3 and 7. General study findings and limits: Newly vaccine-induced clones made up most of the convalescents' post-vaccine spike-reactive clones. Clonal contraction was marked in infection- and vaccine-induced clones late after vaccination.

Only in-frame clones appear in the TCRdb table, and some are missing; sequencing was by immunoSEQ multiplex PCR. This sample has tens of thousands of clones, with about 76% found just once. The CDR3 contains 16 residues. Germline loops: CDR1 LGHDT, CDR2 YNNKEL (reference sequence). V was trimmed by 0 bases and J by 0 bases, leaving 10 bases between them. This TCR was sampled from a human donor who had a prior SARS-CoV-2 infection. The chain couples TRBV3-1 (or the pseudogene TRBV3-2) to TRBJ2-3; no reliable D call. This material consisted of CD4+ T cells from PBMCs cultured without peptide, taken before COVID-19 vaccination. CDR3 DNA sequence: TGTGCCAGCAGCCAAGAGGGCCCACCTAGCACAGATACGCAGTATTTT. It is translated as CASSQEGPPSTDTQYF.